A selection of T cell receptor beta chains follows, all from one sample in a study of T cells after yellow fever vaccination. MiXCR, applied by TCRdb to the 5' RACE reads, yields one record per CDR3 protein. The sample lists over 250,000 distinct CDR3 sequences, over 4.5% occurring once. The material sequenced was CD4+ T cells sorted from PBMCs, taken on the day of the yellow fever booster vaccination. Receptor source: a man aged 18 to 29 who received the YFV17D yellow fever vaccine. Both conserved end residues are part of each CDR3. Fields, in order: CDR3 protein, V gene.

CASVYDQGAEAFF | TRBV5-1
CASSVDRATNEKLFF | TRBV5-1
CASSTLPSSYNEQFF | TRBV9
CASKSIREGTQYF | TRBV4-1
CASSSSGPSMETQYF | TRBV5-4
CASSLEGVWVHTPYGYTF | TRBV5-1
CASSGPGGDNQPQHF | TRBV25-1
CASSPGDQPQHF | TRBV18
CASSRISGVDTGELFF | TRBV3-1
CSARVPTTTNEKLFF | TRBV20-1
CASSHAGPSNQPQHF | TRBV28
CSVAEVNQPQHF | TRBV29-1
CASSPLITPNEKLFF | TRBV18